The entry that follows covers one TCR beta chain sequence. The antigen is unknown. These data originate in a study of CD8 T cells in Susac syndrome. Overall study findings and caveats: The number of individuals included in the study's TCR sequencing and HLA analysis was acknowledged as relatively small.

RNA totalling roughly 0.45 to 1 ug underwent reverse transcription with random hexamers. TCRdb independently ran MiXCR on the immunoSEQ multiplex PCR reads; one entry per CDR3 protein. The sample holds fewer than 300,000 distinct CDR3 sequences, about 85% seen once. The study used treatment-naive patients who had stable or active relapsing-remitting disease as multiple sclerosis controls. Negative isolation was used for CD8+ and CD4+ T cells and FACS enrichment for TEMRA cells. The sequencing sample was made of CD8+ T cells from PBMCs. The clonotype was recovered from a human donor with multiple sclerosis.

CDR3 sequence: CASRMLTLTSGKETQYF. In DNA, the CDR3 is TGTGCCAGCAGAATGTTGACCCTGACTAGCGGAAAAGAGACCCAGTACTTC. The chain is built from TRBV2 and TRBJ2-5; TRBD2 matches at 9 bases. The CDR3 sequence is 17 residues long. From germline, CDR1 is SNHLY and CDR2 FYNNEI. Trimming took 6 bases from V and 3 from J; bases not matched to a gene: 14.